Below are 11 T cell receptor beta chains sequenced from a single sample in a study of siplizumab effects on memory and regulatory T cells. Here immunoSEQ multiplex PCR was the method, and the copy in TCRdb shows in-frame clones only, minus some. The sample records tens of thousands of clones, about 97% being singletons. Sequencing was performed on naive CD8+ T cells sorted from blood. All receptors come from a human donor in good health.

CDR3 residues: CAIGGTENYEQYF. The CDR3 bases are TGTGCCATCGGGGGGACCGAAAACTACGAGCAGTACTTC. V is TRBV10-3 and J is TRBJ2-7; TRBD2 is a possible D gene (6 bases). V was trimmed by 8 bases and J by 3 bases, leaving 14 bases between them. This CDR3 contains 13 residues. Germline V gene lookup returns CDR1 ENHRY and CDR2 SYGVKD.

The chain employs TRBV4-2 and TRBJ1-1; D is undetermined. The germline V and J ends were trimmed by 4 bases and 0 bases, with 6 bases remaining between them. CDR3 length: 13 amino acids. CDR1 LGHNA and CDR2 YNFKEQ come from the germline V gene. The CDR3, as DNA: TGTGCCAGCAGCCCCTGGGTGAACACTGAAGCTTTCTTT. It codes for CASSPWVNTEAFF.

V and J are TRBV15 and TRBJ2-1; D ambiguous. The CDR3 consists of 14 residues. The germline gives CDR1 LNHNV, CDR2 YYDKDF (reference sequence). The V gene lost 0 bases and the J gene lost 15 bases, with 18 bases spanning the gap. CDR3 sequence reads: CATSRDISEVVRFF. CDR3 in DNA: TGTGCCACCAGCAGAGATATATCAGAGGTGGTGCGGTTCTTC.

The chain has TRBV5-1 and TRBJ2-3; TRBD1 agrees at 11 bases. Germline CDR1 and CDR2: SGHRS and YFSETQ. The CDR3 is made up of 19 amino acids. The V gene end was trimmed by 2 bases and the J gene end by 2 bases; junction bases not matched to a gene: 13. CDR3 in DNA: TGCGCCAGCAGCTTTATCCGGCTTGGGACAGGGGGTGTCACAGATACGCAGTATTTT. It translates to CASSFIRLGTGGVTDTQYF.

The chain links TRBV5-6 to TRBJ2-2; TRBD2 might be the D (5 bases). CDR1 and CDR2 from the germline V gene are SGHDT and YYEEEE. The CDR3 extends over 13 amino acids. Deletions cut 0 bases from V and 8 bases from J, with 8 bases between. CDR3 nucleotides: TGTGCCAGCAGCTTGGAGGGAGCAGGGGAGCTGTTTTTT. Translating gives CASSLEGAGELFF. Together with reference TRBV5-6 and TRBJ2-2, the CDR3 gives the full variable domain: DAGVTQSPTHLIKTRGQQVTLRCSPKSGHDTVSWYQQALGQGPQFIFQYYEEEERQRGNFPDRFSGHQFPNYSSELNVNALLLGDSALYLCASSLEGAGELFFGEGSRLTVL.

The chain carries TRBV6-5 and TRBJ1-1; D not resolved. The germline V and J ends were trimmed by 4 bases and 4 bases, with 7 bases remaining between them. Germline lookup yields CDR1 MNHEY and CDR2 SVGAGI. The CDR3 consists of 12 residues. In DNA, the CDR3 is TGTGCCAGCAGTTCCCCGGTCACTGAAGCTTTCTTT. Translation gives CASSSPVTEAFF.

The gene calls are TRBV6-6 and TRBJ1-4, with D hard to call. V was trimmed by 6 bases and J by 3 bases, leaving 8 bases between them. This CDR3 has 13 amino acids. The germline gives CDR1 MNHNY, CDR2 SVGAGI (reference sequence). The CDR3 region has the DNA TGTGCCAGCAGATGGGTGGCTAATGAAAAACTGTTTTTT. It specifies CASRWVANEKLFF.

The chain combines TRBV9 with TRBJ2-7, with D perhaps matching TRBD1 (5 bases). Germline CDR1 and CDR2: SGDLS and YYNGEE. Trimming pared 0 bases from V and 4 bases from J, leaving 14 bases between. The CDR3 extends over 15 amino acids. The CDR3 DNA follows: TGTGCCAGCAGCGTAGAGGCAGGGCTGGGTTACGAGCAGTACTTC. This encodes CASSVEAGLGYEQYF.

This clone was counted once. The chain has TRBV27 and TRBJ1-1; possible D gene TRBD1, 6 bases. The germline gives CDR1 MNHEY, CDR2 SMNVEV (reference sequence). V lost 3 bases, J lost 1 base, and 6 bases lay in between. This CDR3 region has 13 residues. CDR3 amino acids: CASSLTGNTEAFF. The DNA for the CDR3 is TGTGCCAGCAGTTTGACAGGGAACACTGAAGCTTTCTTT.

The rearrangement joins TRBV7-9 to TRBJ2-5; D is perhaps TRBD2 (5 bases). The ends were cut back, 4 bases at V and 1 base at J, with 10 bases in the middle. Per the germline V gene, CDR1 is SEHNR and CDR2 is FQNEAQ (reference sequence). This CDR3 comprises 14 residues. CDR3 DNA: TGTGCCAGCAGCTCCTCGACTACCCAAGAGACCCAGTACTTC. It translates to CASSSSTTQETQYF.

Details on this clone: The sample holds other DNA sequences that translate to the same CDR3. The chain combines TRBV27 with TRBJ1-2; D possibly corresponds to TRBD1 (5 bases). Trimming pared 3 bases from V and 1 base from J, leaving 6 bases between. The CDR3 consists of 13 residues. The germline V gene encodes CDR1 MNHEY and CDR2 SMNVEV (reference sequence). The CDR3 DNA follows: TGTGCCAGCAGTTTGAGGGGTAACTATGGCTACACCTTC. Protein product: CASSLRGNYGYTF.